The clone carrying this TCR beta chain was counted between two and nine times. Its antigen is unidentified. This sample was taken from a study of blood T cells in healthy people across ages. Then a second PCR, running roughly 7 to 11 cycles, was carried out with a sample-barcoded 5' primer and a J-beta primer mix. Researchers report that a template-switch adaptor with 12 random nucleotides tagged each cDNA molecule. TCRdb called the 5' RACE reads again in MiXCR, with one record for every CDR3 protein. The repertoire holds approximately 940,000 distinct CDR3 sequences, with roughly 48% as singletons. General study points: In the absence of known donor CMV status, changes in expanded clonotypes were possibly confounded.

Germline V gene sequence: CDR1 DFQATT, CDR2 SNEGSKA (reference sequence). V shed 6 bases, J shed 4 bases, and the junction held 10 bases outside the gene matches. CDR3 length: 15 residues. Sequencing was performed on blood. The TCR was taken from a man aged 30 to 39 in good health. The rearrangement links TRBV20-1 to TRBJ2-1, with 9 positions matching TRBD1. The CDR3 reads CSAKGGDRAYNEQFF. For the CDR3, the DNA is TGCAGTGCCAAGGGGGGGGACAGGGCTTACAATGAGCAGTTCTTC.